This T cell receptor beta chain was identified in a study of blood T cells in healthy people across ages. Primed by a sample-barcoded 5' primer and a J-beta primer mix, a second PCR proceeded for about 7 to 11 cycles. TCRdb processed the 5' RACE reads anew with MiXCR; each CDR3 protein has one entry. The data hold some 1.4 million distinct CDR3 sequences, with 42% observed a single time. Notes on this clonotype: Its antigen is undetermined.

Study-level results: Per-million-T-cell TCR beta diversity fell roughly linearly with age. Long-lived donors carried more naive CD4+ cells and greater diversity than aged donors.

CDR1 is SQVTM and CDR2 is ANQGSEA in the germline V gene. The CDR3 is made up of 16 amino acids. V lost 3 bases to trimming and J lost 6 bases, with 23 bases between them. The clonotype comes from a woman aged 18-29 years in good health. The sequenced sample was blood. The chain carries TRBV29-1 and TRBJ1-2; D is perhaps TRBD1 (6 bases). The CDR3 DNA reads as TGCAGCGTTGATCCGTCAGGGAAGGGGGGACTAGATGGCTACACCTTC. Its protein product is CSVDPSGKGGLDGYTF.